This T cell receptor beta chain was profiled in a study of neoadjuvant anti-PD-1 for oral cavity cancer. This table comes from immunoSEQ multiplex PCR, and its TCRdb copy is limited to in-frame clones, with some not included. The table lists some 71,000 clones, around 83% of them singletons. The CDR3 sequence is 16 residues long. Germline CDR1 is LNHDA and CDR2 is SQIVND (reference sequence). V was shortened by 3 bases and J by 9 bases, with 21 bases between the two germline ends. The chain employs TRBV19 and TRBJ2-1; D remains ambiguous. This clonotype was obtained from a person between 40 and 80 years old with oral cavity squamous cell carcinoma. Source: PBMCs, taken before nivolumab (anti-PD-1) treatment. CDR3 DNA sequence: TGTGCCAGTAGTATTTTCTCTACCAGTGTGAAGAGTGAGCAGTTCTTC. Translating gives CASSIFSTSVKSEQFF.